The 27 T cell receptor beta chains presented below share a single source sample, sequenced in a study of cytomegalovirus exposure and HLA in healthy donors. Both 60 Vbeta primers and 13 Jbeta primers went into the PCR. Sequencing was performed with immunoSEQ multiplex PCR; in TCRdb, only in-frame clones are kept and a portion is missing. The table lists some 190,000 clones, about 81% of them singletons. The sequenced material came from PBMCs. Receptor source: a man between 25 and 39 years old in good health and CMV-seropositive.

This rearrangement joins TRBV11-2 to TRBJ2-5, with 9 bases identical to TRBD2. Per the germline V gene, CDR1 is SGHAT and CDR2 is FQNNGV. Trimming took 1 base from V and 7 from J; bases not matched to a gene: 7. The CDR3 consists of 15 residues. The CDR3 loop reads CASSLVASGIGTQYF. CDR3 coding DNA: TGTGCCAGCAGCTTAGTGGCTAGCGGGATTGGGACCCAGTACTTC.

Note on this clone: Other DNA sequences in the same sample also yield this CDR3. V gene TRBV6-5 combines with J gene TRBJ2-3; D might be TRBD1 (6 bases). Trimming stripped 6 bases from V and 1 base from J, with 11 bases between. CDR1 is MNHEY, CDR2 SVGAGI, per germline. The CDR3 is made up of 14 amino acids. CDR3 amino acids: CASSFRQGTDTQYF. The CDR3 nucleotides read TGTGCCAGCAGCTTTCGACAGGGCACAGATACGCAGTATTTT.

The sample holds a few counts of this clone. The CDR3 region is CASSPVDEQFF. CDR3 coding DNA: TGTGCCAGCAGCCCCGTCGATGAGCAGTTCTTC. The chain is built from TRBV11-2 and TRBJ2-1; no clear D gene. The CDR3 totals 11 residues. Trimming stripped 5 bases from V and 8 bases from J, with 7 bases between. Germline CDR1 is SGHAT and CDR2 is FQNNGV.

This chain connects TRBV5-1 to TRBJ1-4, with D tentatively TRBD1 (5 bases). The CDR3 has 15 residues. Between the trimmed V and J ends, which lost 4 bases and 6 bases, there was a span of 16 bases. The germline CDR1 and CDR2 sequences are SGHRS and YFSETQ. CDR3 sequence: CASSQPDNGDEKLFF. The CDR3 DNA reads TGCGCCAGCAGCCAACCGGACAACGGCGATGAAAAACTGTTTTTT.

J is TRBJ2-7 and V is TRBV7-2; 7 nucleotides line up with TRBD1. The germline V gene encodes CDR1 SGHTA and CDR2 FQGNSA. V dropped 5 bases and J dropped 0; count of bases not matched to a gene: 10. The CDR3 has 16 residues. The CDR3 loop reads CASSTLQGDLSYEQYF. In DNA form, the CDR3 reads TGTGCCAGCAGCACCCTTCAGGGGGACCTCTCCTACGAGCAGTACTTC.

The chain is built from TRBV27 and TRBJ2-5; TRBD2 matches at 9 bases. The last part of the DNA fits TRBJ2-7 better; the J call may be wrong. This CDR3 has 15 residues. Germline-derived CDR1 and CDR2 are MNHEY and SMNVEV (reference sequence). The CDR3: CASSPRGGGSYEQYF. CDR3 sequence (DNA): TGTGCCAGCAGTCCCCGCGGGGGGGGCTCCTACGAGCAGTACTTC.

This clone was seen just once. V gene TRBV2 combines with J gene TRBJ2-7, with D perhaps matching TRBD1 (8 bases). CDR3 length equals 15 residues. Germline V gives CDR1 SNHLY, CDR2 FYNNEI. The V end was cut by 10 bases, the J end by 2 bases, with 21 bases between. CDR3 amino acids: CATTSGGGGTYEQYF. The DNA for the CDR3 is TGTGCCACCACCTCAGGGGGCGGGGGTACCTACGAGCAGTACTTC.

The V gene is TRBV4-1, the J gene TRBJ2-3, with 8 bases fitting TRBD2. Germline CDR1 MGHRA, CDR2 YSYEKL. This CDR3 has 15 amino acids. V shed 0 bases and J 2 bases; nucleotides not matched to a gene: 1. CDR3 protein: CASSQELADTDTQYF. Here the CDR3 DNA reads TGCGCCAGCAGCCAAGAACTAGCGGACACAGATACGCAGTATTTT.

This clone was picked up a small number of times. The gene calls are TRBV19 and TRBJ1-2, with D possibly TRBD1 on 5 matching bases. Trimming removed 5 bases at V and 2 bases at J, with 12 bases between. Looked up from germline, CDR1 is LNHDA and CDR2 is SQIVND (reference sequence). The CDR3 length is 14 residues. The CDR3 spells CASSSAGGNYGYTF. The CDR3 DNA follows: TGTGCCAGTAGTTCCGCGGGGGGAAACTATGGCTACACCTTC.

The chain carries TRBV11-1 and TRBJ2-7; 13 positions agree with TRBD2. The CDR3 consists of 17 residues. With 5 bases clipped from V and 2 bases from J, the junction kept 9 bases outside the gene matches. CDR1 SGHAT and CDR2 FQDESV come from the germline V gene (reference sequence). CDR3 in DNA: TGTGCCAGCAGCCGCCCGGGACTAGCGGGATCTCCCTACGAGCAGTACTTC. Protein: CASSRPGLAGSPYEQYF.

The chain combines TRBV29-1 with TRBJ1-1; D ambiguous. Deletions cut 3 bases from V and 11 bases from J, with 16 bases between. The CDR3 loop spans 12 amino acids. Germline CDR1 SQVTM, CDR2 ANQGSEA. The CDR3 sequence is CSVEGGAGGAFF. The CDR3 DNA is TGCAGCGTTGAGGGTGGCGCAGGAGGCGCTTTCTTT.

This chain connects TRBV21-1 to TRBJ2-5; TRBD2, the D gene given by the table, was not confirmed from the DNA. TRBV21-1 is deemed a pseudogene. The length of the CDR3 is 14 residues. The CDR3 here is CASFDSGNQETQYF. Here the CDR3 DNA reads TGTGCCAGCTTTGATAGCGGAAACCAAGAGACCCAGTACTTC.

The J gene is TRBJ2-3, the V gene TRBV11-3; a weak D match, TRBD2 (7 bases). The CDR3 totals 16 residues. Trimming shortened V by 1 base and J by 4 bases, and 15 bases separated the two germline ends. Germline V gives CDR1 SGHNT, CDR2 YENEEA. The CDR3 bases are TGTGCCAGCAGCTTAGGAATAGGGGGGGCGTCAGATACGCAGTATTTT. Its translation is CASSLGIGGASDTQYF. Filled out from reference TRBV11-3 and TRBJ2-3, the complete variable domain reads EAGVVQSPRYKIIEKKQPVAFWCNPISGHNTLYWYLQNLGQGPELLIRYENEEAVDDSQLPKDRFSAERLKGVDSTLKIQPAELGDSAVYLCASSLGIGGASDTQYFGPGTRLTVL.

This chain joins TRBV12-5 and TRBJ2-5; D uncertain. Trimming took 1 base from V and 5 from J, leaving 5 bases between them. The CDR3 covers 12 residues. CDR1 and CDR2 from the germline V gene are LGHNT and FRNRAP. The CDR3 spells CASGLGAETQYF. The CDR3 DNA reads TGTGCTAGTGGTTTGGGGGCGGAGACCCAGTACTTC. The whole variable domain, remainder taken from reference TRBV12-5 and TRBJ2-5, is DARVTQTPRHKVTEMGQEVTMRCQPILGHNTVFWYRQTMMQGLELLAYFRNRAPLDDSGMPKDRFSAEMPDATLATLKIQPSEPRDSAVYFCASGLGAETQYFGPGTRLLVL.

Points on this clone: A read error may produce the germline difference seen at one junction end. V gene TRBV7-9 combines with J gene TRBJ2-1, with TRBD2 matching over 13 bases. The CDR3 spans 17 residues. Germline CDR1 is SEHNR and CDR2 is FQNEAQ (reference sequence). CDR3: CASSLGPGTSGINGQFF. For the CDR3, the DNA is TGTGCCAGCAGCTTAGGGCCCGGGACTAGCGGGATCAATGGGCAGTTCTTC.

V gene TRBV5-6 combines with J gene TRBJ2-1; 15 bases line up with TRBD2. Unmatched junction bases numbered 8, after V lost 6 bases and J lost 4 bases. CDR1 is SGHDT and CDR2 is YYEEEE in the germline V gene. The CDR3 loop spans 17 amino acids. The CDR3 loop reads CASTPGLAGGGYNEQFF. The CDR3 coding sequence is TGTGCCAGCACCCCGGGACTAGCGGGAGGTGGTTACAATGAGCAGTTCTTC.

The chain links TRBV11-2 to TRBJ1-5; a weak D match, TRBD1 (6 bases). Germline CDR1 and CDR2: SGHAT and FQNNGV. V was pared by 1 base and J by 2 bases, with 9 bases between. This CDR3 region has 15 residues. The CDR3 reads CASSLGGGGNQPQHF. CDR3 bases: TGTGCCAGCAGCTTAGGGGGGGGCGGCAATCAGCCCCAGCATTTT. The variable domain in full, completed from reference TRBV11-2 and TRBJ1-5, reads EAGVAQSPRYKIIEKRQSVAFWCNPISGHATLYWYQQILGQGPKLLIQFQNNGVVDDSQLPKDRFSAERLKGVDSTLKIQPAKLEDSAVYLCASSLGGGGNQPQHFGDGTRLSIL.

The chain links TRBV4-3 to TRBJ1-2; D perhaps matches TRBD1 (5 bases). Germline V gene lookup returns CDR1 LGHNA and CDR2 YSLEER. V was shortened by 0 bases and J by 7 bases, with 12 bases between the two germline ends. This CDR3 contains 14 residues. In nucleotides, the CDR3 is TGCGCCAGCAGCCAAGATCAAGTGGGGCCTGGCTACACCTTC. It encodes CASSQDQVGPGYTF.

The DNA of the CDR3 is TGTGCCAGCAGTTACTCGGCGGGAGGAACCAATGAGCAGTTCTTC. Protein product: CASSYSAGGTNEQFF. The chain employs TRBV6-5 and TRBJ2-1; TRBD2 matches at 8 bases. V lost 0 bases and J lost 6; bases outside the gene matches: 4. The CDR3 loop spans 15 amino acids. Germline V gene data show CDR1 as MNHEY and CDR2 as SVGAGI.

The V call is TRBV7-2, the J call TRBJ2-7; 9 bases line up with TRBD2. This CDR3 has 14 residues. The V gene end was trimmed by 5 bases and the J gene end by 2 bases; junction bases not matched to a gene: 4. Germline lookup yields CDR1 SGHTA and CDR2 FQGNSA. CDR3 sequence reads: CASSQRGAAYEQYF. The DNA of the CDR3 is TGTGCCAGCAGCCAGCGGGGGGCCGCCTACGAGCAGTACTTC.

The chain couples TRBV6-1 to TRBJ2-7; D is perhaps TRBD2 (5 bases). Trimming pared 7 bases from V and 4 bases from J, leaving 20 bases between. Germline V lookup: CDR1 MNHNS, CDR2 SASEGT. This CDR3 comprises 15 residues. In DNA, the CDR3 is TGTGCCAGCAATTCCCCGCGGGCCCCCCCTTACGAGCAGTACTTC. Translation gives CASNSPRAPPYEQYF.

The CDR3 spells CASSPLAGGPDTQYF. The CDR3 DNA follows: TGTGCCAGCAGCCCCTTAGCGGGGGGTCCAGATACGCAGTATTTT. The rearrangement joins TRBV7-9 to TRBJ2-3, with 10 bases fitting TRBD2. V was clipped by 5 bases and J by 4 bases; unmatched bases: 6. The CDR3 extends over 15 amino acids. In germline, CDR1 is SEHNR, CDR2 FQNEAQ (reference sequence).

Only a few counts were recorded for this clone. The chain's CDR3 is CASSQEGGYYEQYF. DNA for the CDR3: TGCGCCAGCAGCCAAGAAGGCGGTTACTACGAGCAGTACTTC. This chain connects TRBV4-3 to TRBJ2-7; D is unresolved. Germline assignment: CDR1 LGHNA and CDR2 YSLEER. V lost 0 bases, J lost 3 bases, and 9 bases lay in between. This CDR3 has 14 amino acids.

The CDR3 reads CASSGLQGGLDQPQHF. DNA for the CDR3: TGTGCCAGCAGTGGACTGCAGGGGGGCCTCGATCAGCCCCAGCATTTT. This chain connects TRBV6-1 to TRBJ1-5, with 7 nucleotides matching TRBD1. There are 16 residues in the CDR3. Looked up from germline, CDR1 is MNHNS and CDR2 is SASEGT. With V trimmed by 4 bases and J by 5 bases, 11 bases remained unmatched.

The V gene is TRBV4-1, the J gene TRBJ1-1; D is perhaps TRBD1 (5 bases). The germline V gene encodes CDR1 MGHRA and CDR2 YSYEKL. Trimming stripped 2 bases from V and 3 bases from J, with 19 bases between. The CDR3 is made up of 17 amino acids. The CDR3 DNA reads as TGCGCCAGCAGCCAACCCTTGGGCCCAGTACAGGACACTGAAGCTTTCTTT. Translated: CASSQPLGPVQDTEAFF.

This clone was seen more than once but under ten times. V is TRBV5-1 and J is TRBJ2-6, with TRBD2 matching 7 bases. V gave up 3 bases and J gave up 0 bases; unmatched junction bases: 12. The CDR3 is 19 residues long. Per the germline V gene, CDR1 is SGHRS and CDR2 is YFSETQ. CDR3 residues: CASSSGLGGLSSGANVLTF. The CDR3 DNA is TGCGCCAGCAGCTCTGGGCTGGGAGGGCTCTCCTCTGGGGCCAACGTCCTGACTTTC.

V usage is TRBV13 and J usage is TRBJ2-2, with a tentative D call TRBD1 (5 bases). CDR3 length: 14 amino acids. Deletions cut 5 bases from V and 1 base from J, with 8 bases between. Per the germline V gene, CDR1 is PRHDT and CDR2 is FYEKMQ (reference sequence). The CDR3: CASSLRGNTGELFF. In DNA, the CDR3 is TGTGCCAGCAGCCTAAGGGGGAACACCGGGGAGCTGTTTTTT.